This TCR beta chain originates from a study of Ad26.COV2.S vaccination and SARS-CoV-2 variants. Study-level information: Donor got 5x10^10 or 1x10^11 viral particles of Ad26.COV2.S.

Treatment described: around 19 received Ad26.COV2.S at low or high dose, single or two shots; 5 received placebo; per-sample allocation not given. Repertoires come from day 63 after the first vaccine or placebo injection. Germline V gene data show CDR1 as GTSNPN and CDR2 as SVGIG (reference sequence). CDR3 length equals 15 residues. The germline V and J ends were trimmed by 1 base and 0 bases, with 10 bases remaining between them. Profiled with immunoSEQ multiplex PCR; TCRdb holds only in-frame clones, not every one. The table lists around 450,000 clones, more than 75% of them singletons, with 3.6% in the top ten.

The chain combines TRBV30 with TRBJ1-5, with D hard to call. The sample in question was peripheral blood, obtained in a trial of Ad26.COV2.S vaccine versus placebo. The clonotype comes from a person between 18 and 60 years old who received the Ad26.COV2.S COVID-19 vaccine or a placebo. DNA for the CDR3: TGTGCCTGGAGTGGAAGTCCTTTTAGCAATCAGCCCCAGCATTTT. It encodes CAWSGSPFSNQPQHF.